This T cell receptor beta chain was sequenced in a study of T cells in localized non-small cell lung cancer. Notes on the study in general: Longer survival (overall) was linked to higher T cell density in blood. Sequencing covered just one tumor region, so heterogeneity cannot be ruled out. Detection in adjacent lung was observed for a median 57 of the top 100 tumor clones. Exceeding tumor, uninvolved adjacent lung had the highest T cell clonality.

Profiled with immunoSEQ multiplex PCR; TCRdb holds only in-frame clones, not every one. The profile shows some 37,000 clones, more than 75% of them singletons. As regards this clone: Its antigen is not identified.

The V end was cut by 5 bases, the J end by 4 bases, with 8 bases between. CDR1 and CDR2 from the germline V gene are MNHNS and SASEGT. The CDR3 has 12 amino acids. This TCR derives from a man between 18 and 55 years old with stage I lung adenocarcinoma. The V call is TRBV6-1, the J call TRBJ1-2; D gene ambiguous. The sample here was peripheral blood, taken before any cancer treatment. The CDR3 here is CASSYGSYGYTF. In nucleotides, the CDR3 is TGTGCCAGCAGTTATGGGAGCTATGGCTACACCTTC.